A single sample gave rise to the 2 T cell receptor beta chains below, sequenced in a study of blood T cell repertoires in COVID-19. Repertoires were generated with immunoSEQ multiplex PCR, while TCRdb's copy carries only in-frame clones and drops some. Of more than 55,000 clones listed, about 90% were seen once; the top ten hold less than 7%. Sequenced sample: peripheral blood. These receptors all stem from a man in his sixties with active or convalescent COVID-19.

V usage is TRBV6-5 and J usage is TRBJ1-1; no clear D. The CDR3 loop spans 15 amino acids. CDR1 and CDR2 (germline): MNHEY, SVGAGI. Trimming pared 6 bases from V and 5 bases from J, leaving 19 bases between. Here the CDR3 reads CASRRRFDAGTEAFF. In DNA form, the CDR3 reads TGTGCCAGCAGACGCCGTTTCGATGCGGGTACTGAAGCTTTCTTT.

The rearrangement links TRBV5-1 to TRBJ1-2; 7 bases align to TRBD1. The CDR3 extends over 14 amino acids. Germline lookup yields CDR1 SGHRS and CDR2 YFSETQ. V dropped 3 bases and J dropped 6; count of bases not matched to a gene: 8. In DNA form, the CDR3 reads TGCGCCAGCAGCTCCACTACAGGGGTAAATGGCTACACCTTC. Translated: CASSSTTGVNGYTF.